This T cell receptor (beta chain) appears in the sequencing data of a study of CD8 T cells in Susac syndrome. Roughly 0.45 to 1 ug RNA was reverse transcribed with random hexamers. TCRdb redid the calling of the immunoSEQ multiplex PCR reads with MiXCR, one entry per CDR3 protein. The sample includes roughly 250,000 distinct CDR3 sequences, 90% to 96% of them seen just once. CDR3 size: 16 residues. The trim removed 3 bases at V and 7 bases at J, leaving 13 bases unmatched. From germline, CDR1 is MGHDK and CDR2 SYGVNS. The material sequenced was CD4+ T cells from PBMCs. The gene calls are TRBV25-1 and TRBJ2-5; 8 bases are shared with TRBD1. The clonotype was recovered from a human donor with Susac syndrome. CDR3 loop: CASSDSPGTGDLTQYF. The CDR3 coding sequence is TGTGCCAGCAGTGACTCCCCCGGGACAGGTGATTTGACCCAGTACTTC.